The 19 T cell receptor beta chains below all came from one sample that was sequenced in a study of blood T cell repertoires in COVID-19. The data were produced by immunoSEQ multiplex PCR, yet TCRdb's version contains in-frame clones alone and is incomplete. The sample includes about 250,000 clones, 88% seen only once; the top ten take roughly 6%. Material for sequencing was peripheral blood. The receptors stem from a woman aged 25 to 39 with COVID-19, enrolled during active disease.

The gene calls are TRBV5-4 and TRBJ1-1; TRBD1 might be the D (6 bases). V lost 4 bases and J lost 1, with 14 bases in between. This CDR3 has 15 amino acids. The germline gives CDR1 SGHNT, CDR2 YYREEE (reference sequence). The CDR3 DNA follows: TGTGCCAGCAGCACGCCGGGACATTCGAACACTGAAGCTTTCTTT. Amino acid sequence: CASSTPGHSNTEAFF.

The chain couples TRBV4-3 to TRBJ2-2, with 12 nucleotides matching TRBD2. V was clipped by 5 bases and J by 2 bases; unmatched bases: 12. CDR1 is LGHNA and CDR2 is YSLEER in the germline V gene. The CDR3 totals 19 residues. The CDR3 DNA follows: TGCGCCAGCAGCTCCGGGTGGACTAGCGGGGTTTTAAACACCGGGGAGCTGTTTTTT. Translated: CASSSGWTSGVLNTGELFF.

The V and J genes are TRBV6-5 and TRBJ2-1; a possible D gene is TRBD1 (6 bases). The V gene's germline CDR1 is MNHEY and CDR2 SVGAGI. Trimming took off 6 bases at V and 9 bases at J, with 15 bases between the two ends. The CDR3 length is 13 residues. This chain's CDR3 is CASRFQQGREQFF. CDR3 DNA: TGTGCCAGCAGATTCCAACAGGGTCGTGAGCAGTTCTTC.

The genes are TRBV5-1 and TRBJ1-2; D is uncertain. The CDR3 covers 15 residues. With 1 base removed from V and 7 bases from J, the gap between germline ends came to 17 bases. Per germline, CDR1 SGHRS and CDR2 YFSETQ. The CDR3 DNA is TGCGCCAGCAGCTTGTACGAGAAGGAGATTGGTGGCTACACCTTC. Amino acids: CASSLYEKEIGGYTF.

J is TRBJ1-2 and V is TRBV6-6, with D perhaps matching TRBD1 (6 bases). Between the trimmed V and J ends, which lost 7 bases and 4 bases, there was a span of 16 bases. The germline gives CDR1 MNHNY, CDR2 SVGAGI (reference sequence). This CDR3 is built from 14 residues. The CDR3 DNA reads TGTGCCAGCACTCAAAGCGACAGGAGCTATGGCTACACCTTC. It yields the protein CASTQSDRSYGYTF.

The chain combines TRBV6-5 with TRBJ2-5; 8 bases are shared with TRBD2. CDR3 length: 15 residues. Germline trimming cut 7 bases from V and 5 bases from J; bases unmatched to any gene: 12. The germline V gene encodes CDR1 MNHEY and CDR2 SVGAGI. The CDR3 coding sequence is TGTGCCAGCACACCGGGGGGGGCACGTAAGGAGACCCAGTACTTC. It translates to CASTPGGARKETQYF.

The rearrangement joins TRBV7-2 to TRBJ1-2, with D uncertain. Germline CDR1 and CDR2: SGHTA and FQGNSA. This CDR3 has 14 residues. Between the trimmed V and J ends, which lost 3 bases and 1 base, there was a span of 9 bases. The CDR3: CASSLGRNNYGYTF. CDR3 nucleotides: TGTGCCAGCAGCTTGGGCAGAAATAACTATGGCTACACCTTC.

The chain couples TRBV7-2 to TRBJ2-7, with 9 bases lining up with TRBD2. Trimming took 2 bases from V and 0 from J; bases not matched to a gene: 8. Looked up from germline, CDR1 is SGHTA and CDR2 is FQGNSA. The CDR3 consists of 17 residues. The CDR3 spells CASSLTLAGPTSYEQYF. The CDR3 DNA follows: TGTGCCAGCAGCTTAACCCTAGCGGGGCCGACCTCCTACGAGCAGTACTTC.

The chain couples TRBV18 to TRBJ2-3, with D possibly matching TRBD2 (6 bases). Germline CDR1 reads KGHSH; CDR2 reads LQKENI. This CDR3 region has 15 residues. The V gene lost 0 bases and the J gene lost 4 bases, with 11 bases spanning the gap. The CDR3 reads CASSPPPGDSDTQYF. The CDR3 DNA sequence: TGTGCCAGCTCACCACCTCCTGGGGACTCAGATACGCAGTATTTT. Together with reference TRBV18 and TRBJ2-3, the CDR3 gives the full variable domain: NAGVMQNPRHLVRRRGQEARLRCSPMKGHSHVYWYRQLPEEGLKFMVYLQKENIIDESGMPKERFSAEFPKEGPSILRIQQVVRGDSAAYFCASSPPPGDSDTQYFGPGTRLTVL.

The rearrangement joins TRBV2 to TRBJ1-1; TRBD1 agrees at 7 bases. Germline CDR1 SNHLY, CDR2 FYNNEI. This CDR3 is built from 12 residues. J gave up 7 bases and V 5 bases, and 4 bases lay outside the gene matches. Here the CDR3 reads CASSWDRSEAFF. The CDR3 DNA is TGTGCCAGCAGTTGGGACAGAAGTGAAGCTTTCTTT.

The chain carries TRBV18 and TRBJ2-1; 9 nucleotides align to TRBD2. The trim removed 8 bases at V and 7 bases at J, leaving 9 bases unmatched. Germline V gene data show CDR1 as KGHSH and CDR2 as LQKENI. The CDR3 covers 14 residues. In DNA, the CDR3 is TGTGCCAGCCTTAGCGGGAGCTCAGGAAATGAGCAGTTCTTC. Translation gives CASLSGSSGNEQFF.

The chain combines TRBV4-1 with TRBJ2-5; 13 bases match TRBD2. CDR3 length equals 16 residues. CDR1 and CDR2 (germline): MGHRA, YSYEKL. The V gene end was trimmed by 4 bases and the J gene end by 3 bases; junction bases not matched to a gene: 5. CDR3 DNA: TGCGCCAGCAGCCCCGGGGGACTAGCGGGAAAAGAGACCCAGTACTTC. This encodes CASSPGGLAGKETQYF.

The rearrangement links TRBV7-9 to TRBJ2-1; maybe TRBD2 (5 bases). Germline CDR1 is SEHNR and CDR2 is FQNEAQ (reference sequence). The germline V and J ends were trimmed by 4 bases and 1 base, with 5 bases remaining between them. The CDR3 consists of 13 residues. The CDR3 bases are TGTGCCAGCAGCTCGGGGTCCTACAATGAGCAGTTCTTC. This gives the protein CASSSGSYNEQFF.

This chain joins TRBV19 and TRBJ1-2; 7 positions agree with TRBD1. Germline loops: CDR1 LNHDA, CDR2 SQIVND (reference sequence). There are 14 residues in the CDR3. V dropped 4 bases and J dropped 2; count of bases not matched to a gene: 4. The CDR3 protein is CASSNQQGNYGYTF. Written as DNA, the CDR3 is TGTGCCAGTAGTAACCAACAGGGGAACTATGGCTACACCTTC.

This clone was recorded once. The chain employs TRBV6-1 and TRBJ1-5, with 8 bases matching TRBD1. Germline CDR1 reads MNHNS; CDR2 reads SASEGT. This CDR3 contains 16 residues. The J segment lost 4 bases and the V segment lost 3 bases, leaving 8 bases of the junction unmatched. The CDR3 is CASSEVYGQGNQPQHF. The CDR3 DNA reads as TGTGCCAGCAGTGAGGTTTATGGACAGGGAAATCAGCCCCAGCATTTT.

This clone was recorded only once. The gene calls are TRBV3-1 (or the pseudogene TRBV3-2) and TRBJ2-2; weak D call: TRBD2 (5 bases). Trimming cost V 4 bases and J 8 bases, with 8 bases left between them. This CDR3 spans 12 amino acids. Germline-derived CDR1 and CDR2 are LGHDT and YNNKEL (reference sequence). The CDR3 bases are TGTGCCAGCAGCCCACGAGGGGGGGAGCTGTTTTTT. Translating it yields CASSPRGGELFF.

This sequence joins TRBV29-1 and TRBJ1-1; 7 nucleotides align to TRBD1. Germline CDR1 SQVTM, CDR2 ANQGSEA. V lost 3 bases, J lost 8 bases, and 12 bases stayed unmatched. This CDR3 region has 14 residues. In DNA, the CDR3 is TGCAGCGTTGAGCCCGACAGGGCACAACAAGAAGCTTTCTTT. Translating gives CSVEPDRAQQEAFF.

The count of this clone is one. The genes are TRBV27 and TRBJ2-1; TRBD1 agrees at 7 bases. Trimming removed 5 bases from V and 9 bases from J; junction bases left unmatched: 7. Looked up from germline, CDR1 is MNHEY and CDR2 is SMNVEV (reference sequence). This CDR3 has 13 amino acids. CDR3 sequence (DNA): TGTGCCAGCAGTCCCGAACAGGGGAGTGAGCAGTTCTTC. This gives the protein CASSPEQGSEQFF.

V and J are TRBV3-1 (or the pseudogene TRBV3-2) and TRBJ2-3; 12 bases map to TRBD2. With V trimmed by 4 bases and J by 0 bases, 5 bases remained unmatched. Germline CDR1 is LGHDT and CDR2 is YNNKEL (reference sequence). This CDR3 has 17 residues. CDR3 DNA: TGTGCCAGCAGCCTGACTAGCGGGGGCCATAGCACAGATACGCAGTATTTT. This sequence encodes CASSLTSGGHSTDTQYF.